The 10 T cell receptor beta chains listed next were all sequenced from one sample in a study of blood T cell repertoires in COVID-19. TCRdb's copy holds only in-frame clones and misses some; the assay was immunoSEQ multiplex PCR. The sample includes around 430,000 clones, 80% to 90% of them seen just once. The sample taken for sequencing was PBMCs or T cells enriched from blood (not recorded which). These receptors were collected from a woman aged 45-65 years who had recovered from COVID-19.

There are a few counts of this clone. The chain is built from TRBV5-1 and TRBJ1-2; TRBD1 matches at 7 bases. J gave up 5 bases and V 0 bases, and 4 bases lay outside the gene matches. The CDR3 covers 14 residues. Germline assignment: CDR1 SGHRS and CDR2 YFSETQ. CDR3 coding DNA: TGCGCCAGCAGCTTGGGGGAACAGGGGTATGGCTACACCTTC. It specifies CASSLGEQGYGYTF. Variable domain in full (rest from reference TRBV5-1 and TRBJ1-2): KAGVTQTPRYLIKTRGQQVTLSCSPISGHRSVSWYQQTPGQGLQFLFEYFSETQRNKGNFPGRFSGRQFSNSRSEMNVSTLELGDSALYLCASSLGEQGYGYTFGSGTRLTVV.

This chain joins TRBV11-3 and TRBJ1-3; 7 bases are a match to TRBD1. With V trimmed by 5 bases and J by 2 bases, 6 bases remained unmatched. The CDR3 extends over 15 amino acids. In germline, CDR1 is SGHNT, CDR2 YENEEA. This chain's CDR3 is CASSRDSQPGNTIYF. CDR3 DNA sequence: TGTGCCAGCAGCCGGGACAGCCAACCTGGAAACACCATATATTTT.

The rearrangement joins TRBV2 to TRBJ1-2; D ambiguous. Germline V CDR1 and CDR2: SNHLY, FYNNEI. The CDR3 has 13 amino acids. V lost 10 bases and J 4 bases, leaving 16 bases between the germline ends. This CDR3 reads CATQPGIGYGYTF. The CDR3 nucleotides read TGTGCCACCCAACCGGGTATAGGCTATGGCTACACCTTC.

CDR3 amino acids: CASGRFTQFRDTQYF. The CDR3 coding sequence is TGTGCCAGCGGCCGCTTCACACAGTTCAGAGATACGCAGTATTTT. V and J are TRBV2 and TRBJ2-3; no firm D call. V lost 8 bases to trimming and J lost 5 bases, with 20 bases between them. The CDR3 runs to 15 residues. Germline CDR1 is SNHLY and CDR2 is FYNNEI.

The rearrangement uses TRBV5-1 and TRBJ2-7, with 7 bases matching TRBD1. CDR3 size: 16 residues. V dropped 6 bases and J dropped 3; count of bases not matched to a gene: 15. CDR1 is SGHRS and CDR2 is YFSETQ in the germline V gene. The CDR3 DNA follows: TGCGCCAGCACACCCCTTCCAGGGACAGCTTACTACGAGCAGTACTTC. This codes for CASTPLPGTAYYEQYF.

This clone has only one observation. The CDR3 nucleotides are TGTGCCAGCAGCCTGGACGGGAACACAGGGGGCAATCAGCCCCAGCATTTT. Residues: CASSLDGNTGGNQPQHF. The chain employs TRBV4-2 and TRBJ1-5; 7 nucleotides match TRBD1. Trimming removed 4 bases from V and 2 bases from J; junction bases left unmatched: 11. The CDR3 length is 17 residues. The germline gives CDR1 LGHNA, CDR2 YNFKEQ.

The V and J genes are TRBV2 and TRBJ2-1, with D possibly being TRBD2 (6 bases). In germline, CDR1 is SNHLY, CDR2 FYNNEI. The ends were cut back, 10 bases at V and 8 bases at J, with 15 bases in the middle. The CDR3 sequence is 12 residues long. CDR3 sequence reads: CATRGGVYEQFF. The CDR3 DNA reads as TGTGCCACCCGAGGAGGGGTATATGAGCAGTTCTTC.

V gene TRBV24-1 combines with J gene TRBJ2-2; D gene ambiguous. The ends were cut back, 4 bases at V and 3 bases at J, with 8 bases in the middle. The germline V gene encodes CDR1 KGHDR and CDR2 SFDVKD. This CDR3 comprises 14 residues. The DNA of the CDR3 is TGTGCCACCAGTGAAAACAGAGACACCGGGGAGCTGTTTTTT. Translated, it gives CATSENRDTGELFF.

V usage is TRBV28 and J usage is TRBJ1-3; the D gene is possibly TRBD1 (5 bases). V gave up 3 bases and J gave up 4 bases, with 10 bases separating them. Germline CDR1 and CDR2: MDHEN and SYDVKM. The CDR3 has 14 amino acids. CDR3 sequence (DNA): TGTGCCAGCAGTTTTGCGGGGCCAGGAAACACCATATATTTT. Protein sequence: CASSFAGPGNTIYF.

The CDR3 protein is CASSIDGTKRGNEQFF. CDR3 bases: TGTGCCAGTAGTATAGATGGGACTAAACGCGGCAATGAGCAGTTCTTC. The chain is built from TRBV19 and TRBJ2-1, with 7 nucleotides matching TRBD2. V lost 0 bases and J lost 6; bases outside the gene matches: 8. Per the germline V gene, CDR1 is LNHDA and CDR2 is SQIVND (reference sequence). This CDR3 has 16 amino acids.